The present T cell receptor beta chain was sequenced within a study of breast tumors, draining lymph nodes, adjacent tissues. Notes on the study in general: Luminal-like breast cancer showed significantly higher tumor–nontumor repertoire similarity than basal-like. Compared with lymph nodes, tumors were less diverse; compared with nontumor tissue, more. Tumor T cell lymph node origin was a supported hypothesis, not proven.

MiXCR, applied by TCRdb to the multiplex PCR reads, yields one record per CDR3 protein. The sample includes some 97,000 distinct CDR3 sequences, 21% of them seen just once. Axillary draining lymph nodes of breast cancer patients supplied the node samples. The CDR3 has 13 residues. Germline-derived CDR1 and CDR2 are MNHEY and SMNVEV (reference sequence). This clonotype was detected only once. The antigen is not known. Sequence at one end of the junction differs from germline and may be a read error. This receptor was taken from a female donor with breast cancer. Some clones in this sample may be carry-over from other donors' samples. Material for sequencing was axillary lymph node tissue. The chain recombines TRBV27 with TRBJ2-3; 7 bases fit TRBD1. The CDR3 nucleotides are TGTGCCAGCAGTTTTTTAGGGACAGATACGCTGTATTTT. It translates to CASSFLGTDTLYF.